Following are 17 T cell receptor beta chains from one sample sequenced in a study of blood T cell repertoires in COVID-19. TCRdb's table, derived via immunoSEQ multiplex PCR, lists solely in-frame clones and lacks some. The data contain more than 95,000 clones, 84% of them singletons. Source material: peripheral blood. All receptors derive from a human donor in a cohort sampled during active or convalescent COVID-19.

The rearrangement uses TRBV2 and TRBJ2-7, with a tentative D call TRBD1 (5 bases). Germline V gene lookup returns CDR1 SNHLY and CDR2 FYNNEI. V was cut by 3 bases and J by 12 bases, with 12 bases left in between. The CDR3 runs to 11 residues. DNA of the CDR3: TGTGCCAGCAGTGAGGAGTCAGGGCGGTACTTC. Its translation is CASSEESGRYF. Drawing the rest from reference TRBV2 and TRBJ2-7, the complete variable domain is EPEVTQTPSHQVTQMGQEVILRCVPISNHLYFYWYRQILGQKVEFLVSFYNNEISEKSEIFDDQFSVERPDGSNFTLKIRSTKLEDSAMYFCASSEESGRYFGPGTRLTVT.

The chain has TRBV5-6 and TRBJ1-6; TRBD1 is a possible D gene (6 bases). Germline CDR1 is SGHDT and CDR2 is YYEEEE. The V and J ends lost 4 bases and 0 bases respectively, with 11 bases between them. The CDR3 runs to 16 residues. DNA for the CDR3: TGTGCCAGCAGCCCCAGGGGTAGCTCCTATAATTCACCCCTCCACTTT. This sequence encodes CASSPRGSSYNSPLHF.

The rearrangement links TRBV15 to TRBJ1-5; the D gene is possibly TRBD1 (6 bases). Looked up from germline, CDR1 is LNHNV and CDR2 is YYDKDF (reference sequence). Trimming took off 0 bases at V and 4 bases at J, with 16 bases between the two ends. The CDR3 consists of 17 residues. CDR3 in amino acids: CATSRDPSNRANQPQHF. For the CDR3, the DNA is TGTGCCACCAGCAGAGATCCCTCTAACAGGGCGAATCAGCCCCAGCATTTT.

Only one count was recorded for this clone. The rearrangement links TRBV6-4 to TRBJ2-3, with 7 nucleotides matching TRBD1. Germline V gives CDR1 MRHNA, CDR2 SNTAGT. The CDR3 totals 14 residues. V shed 2 bases, J shed 4 bases, and the junction held 3 bases outside the gene matches. The CDR3 DNA sequence: TGTGCCAGCAGTGACAGGGGGCGCGCAGATACGCAGTATTTT. Translated, it gives CASSDRGRADTQYF.

V gene TRBV29-1 combines with J gene TRBJ2-7, with 11 bases fitting TRBD1. Germline CDR1 SQVTM, CDR2 ANQGSEA. V trimming: 3 bases; J trimming: 3 bases; junction bases outside the gene matches: 7. The CDR3 covers 15 residues. CDR3 sequence (DNA): TGCAGCGTTGACAGGGGACAGGGGGGGAACTACGAGCAGTACTTC. Encoded protein: CSVDRGQGGNYEQYF.

This clone showed up just once. The gene calls are TRBV3-1 (or the pseudogene TRBV3-2) and TRBJ1-2, with 7 bases fitting TRBD1. V lost 8 bases, J lost 7 bases, and 10 bases stayed unmatched. The CDR3 is 13 residues long. Germline CDR1 LGHDT, CDR2 YNNKEL (reference sequence). CDR3 loop: CASSRTGTGGYTF. The CDR3 bases are TGTGCCAGCTCCAGGACAGGAACAGGTGGCTACACCTTC.

The chain couples TRBV15 to TRBJ1-5, with D possibly TRBD1 on 5 matching bases. With 3 bases removed from V and 4 bases from J, the gap between germline ends came to 16 bases. Germline V gene sequence: CDR1 LNHNV, CDR2 YYDKDF (reference sequence). The CDR3 has 16 amino acids. The CDR3 protein is CATSRDKMAVNQPQHF. The CDR3 DNA reads as TGTGCCACCAGCAGGGACAAGATGGCCGTGAATCAGCCCCAGCATTTT.

The CDR3 DNA sequence: TGCAGCGTTGTGGTACTCAACACCGGGGAGCTGTTTTTT. As protein: CSVVVLNTGELFF. This sequence joins TRBV29-1 and TRBJ2-2; D not certain. The CDR3 has 13 residues. Between the trimmed V and J ends, which lost 4 bases and 2 bases, there was a span of 8 bases. Per germline, CDR1 SQVTM and CDR2 ANQGSEA.

The V call is TRBV4-1, the J call TRBJ1-1, with D perhaps TRBD1 (5 bases). The germline CDR1 and CDR2 sequences are MGHRA and YSYEKL. CDR3 length equals 15 residues. The ends were cut back, 2 bases at V and 0 bases at J, with 10 bases in the middle. In DNA, the CDR3 is TGCGCCAGCAGCCAACAAGACAGAATGAACACTGAAGCTTTCTTT. This translates into CASSQQDRMNTEAFF.

The genes are TRBV7-2 and TRBJ1-3; 10 nucleotides agree with TRBD1. V was clipped by 5 bases and J by 5 bases; unmatched bases: 6. Germline CDR1 and CDR2: SGHTA and FQGNSA. The CDR3 totals 15 residues. The CDR3 region has the DNA TGTGCCAGCAGCCCCGGGACAGGGGTTCGAAACACCATATATTTT. It codes for CASSPGTGVRNTIYF. The full variable domain, its missing parts supplied by reference TRBV7-2 and TRBJ1-3, is GAGVSQSPSNKVTEKGKDVELRCDPISGHTALYWYRQSLGQGLEFLIYFQGNSAPDKSGLPSDRFSAERTGGSVSTLTIQRTQQEDSAVYLCASSPGTGVRNTIYFGEGSWLTVV.

The chain is built from TRBV9 and TRBJ1-4; D perhaps matches TRBD1 (6 bases). Germline V gives CDR1 SGDLS, CDR2 YYNGEE. The CDR3 runs to 15 residues. The V end lost 0 bases, the J end lost 4 bases, and 10 bases lay between the germline ends. The CDR3 reads CASSVEDRYNEKLFF. The CDR3 DNA reads TGTGCCAGCAGCGTAGAGGACAGATATAATGAAAAACTGTTTTTT.

The chain is built from TRBV5-4 and TRBJ2-2, with D tentatively TRBD1 (6 bases). V was shortened by 4 bases and J by 6 bases, with 10 bases between the two germline ends. Germline CDR1 SGHNT, CDR2 YYREEE (reference sequence). CDR3 size: 13 residues. CDR3 sequence (DNA): TGTGCCAGCAGCCCAGGGGCGGCCGGGGAGCTGTTTTTT. It codes for CASSPGAAGELFF.

On this clone: A read error may produce the germline difference seen at one junction end. This rearrangement joins TRBV7-7 to TRBJ1-1; D unclear. Per the germline V gene, CDR1 is SSHAT and CDR2 is FNYEAQ (reference sequence). This CDR3 contains 15 residues. The DNA of the CDR3 is TGTGCTAGCAGCTTATCCGACCCGATCGGGACTGAAGCTTTCTTT. It codes for CASSLSDPIGTEAFF.

This chain joins TRBV19 and TRBJ2-7; no firm D call. Trimming shortened V by 1 base and J by 4 bases, and 8 bases separated the two germline ends. Looked up from germline, CDR1 is LNHDA and CDR2 is SQIVND (reference sequence). CDR3 length equals 13 residues. The chain's CDR3 is CASSIAPQYEQYF. The CDR3 bases are TGTGCCAGTAGTATAGCCCCGCAGTACGAGCAGTACTTC. The complete variable domain, with remaining parts taken from reference TRBV19 and TRBJ2-7, reads DGGITQSPKYLFRKEGQNVTLSCEQNLNHDAMYWYRQDPGQGLRLIYYSQIVNDFQKGDIAEGYSVSREKKESFPLTVTSAQKNPTAFYLCASSIAPQYEQYFGPGTRLTVT.

This clone was recorded a few times. This chain links TRBV12-5 with TRBJ2-7; 8 bases align to TRBD2. Trimming removed 3 bases from V and 3 bases from J; junction bases left unmatched: 13. The CDR3 runs 17 residues. CDR1 and CDR2 (germline): LGHNT, FRNRAP. This CDR3 reads CASGFTLQRGQGYEQYF. As DNA, the CDR3 is TGTGCTAGTGGTTTCACCCTCCAGCGGGGGCAGGGCTACGAGCAGTACTTC.

The chain joins TRBV5-4 to TRBJ2-5, with 8 nucleotides matching TRBD2. CDR3 length: 13 amino acids. Unmatched junction bases numbered 9, after V lost 9 bases and J lost 5 bases. The V gene's germline CDR1 is SGHNT and CDR2 YYREEE (reference sequence). Here the CDR3 DNA reads TGTGCCAACCAGAGTAGCGGGACGGAGACCCAGTACTTC. The encoded protein is CANQSSGTETQYF.

The V gene is TRBV9, the J gene TRBJ1-2; D ambiguous. This CDR3 is built from 14 residues. The V gene's germline CDR1 is SGDLS and CDR2 YYNGEE. The V end lost 0 bases, the J end lost 4 bases, and 10 bases lay between the germline ends. CDR3 amino acids: CASSVERQAYGYTF. As DNA, the CDR3 is TGTGCCAGCAGCGTAGAGCGGCAGGCCTATGGCTACACCTTC.